This TCR beta chain originates from a study of T cells in Graves' hyperthyroidism and ophthalmopathy. The CDR3 has 15 amino acids. Germline V gene sequence: CDR1 DFQATT, CDR2 SNEGSKA (reference sequence). Trimming shortened V by 3 bases and J by 3 bases, and 17 bases separated the two germline ends. Orbital computed tomography and thyroid ultrasound, together with serum TRAb and thyroxine and clinical symptoms, were used for diagnoses. The CDR3 regions of TCR beta were amplified from RNA transcripts. HTBI primers drove first-round RT-PCR of the TCR CDR3. A single record per CDR3 protein comes from TCRdb applying MiXCR to the multiplex PCR reads. The data show around 520,000 distinct CDR3 sequences, with under 15% seen just once and less than 20% held by the top ten.

The specimen sequenced was blood. This TCR derives from a woman aged 18-29 years with Graves' hyperthyroidism. The genes are TRBV20-1 and TRBJ1-1; perhaps TRBD1 as D (6 bases). CDR3 nucleotides: TGCAGTGCTAGGGGGGCTGGGGCAGGGTACACTGAAGCTTTCTTT. Translation gives CSARGAGAGYTEAFF.